A single sample is the source of the 8 T cell receptor beta chains below, sequenced in a study of immune characterization of retroperitoneal liposarcoma. TCRdb reanalysed the PCR reads using MiXCR and keeps one entry per CDR3 protein. The table lists under 15,000 distinct CDR3 sequences, approximately 48% of them singletons. The material sequenced was tumor tissue. These receptors were taken from a female donor with retroperitoneal liposarcoma.

V and J are TRBV27 and TRBJ2-1; 10 nucleotides agree with TRBD1. The trim removed 4 bases at V and 4 bases at J, leaving 4 bases unmatched. Germline V gives CDR1 MNHEY, CDR2 SMNVEV (reference sequence). The CDR3 covers 15 residues. CDR3 loop: CASSSPGQGYNEQFF. The CDR3 DNA reads TGTGCCAGCAGTTCGCCGGGACAGGGGTACAATGAGCAGTTCTTC.

This chain connects TRBV12-3 or TRBV12-4 to TRBJ2-1; D call uncertain. The end of the DNA fits TRBJ2-7 better, so the J call may be wrong. There are 12 residues in the CDR3. DNA for the CDR3: TGTGCCAGCAGTTTGTACTCCGACAAGCAGTACTTC. This gives the protein CASSLYSDKQYF.

The chain couples TRBV6-4 to TRBJ2-3; 10 nucleotides agree with TRBD2. The germline gives CDR1 MRHNA, CDR2 SNTAGT. The J segment lost 1 base and the V segment lost 5 bases, leaving 15 bases of the junction unmatched. There are 19 residues in the CDR3. CDR3: CASSLTAASGGSGTDTQYF. CDR3 in DNA: TGTGCCAGCAGTCTCACGGCGGCTAGCGGGGGATCGGGCACAGATACGCAGTATTTT.

The chain employs TRBV6-6 and TRBJ2-1; 9 nucleotides agree with TRBD2. The V and J ends lost 0 bases and 3 bases, in that order; junction bases with no gene match: 6. The CDR3 covers 17 residues. CDR1 is MNHNY and CDR2 is SVGAGI in the germline V gene (reference sequence). Written as DNA, the CDR3 is TGTGCCAGCAGTTACTCGACGCGCGGGAGGGGCTACAATGAGCAGTTCTTC. This sequence encodes CASSYSTRGRGYNEQFF.

V usage is TRBV6-6 and J usage is TRBJ1-5; TRBD1 agrees at 7 bases. Germline V gives CDR1 MNHNY, CDR2 SVGAGI (reference sequence). V trimming: 8 bases; J trimming: 2 bases; junction bases outside the gene matches: 6. There are 14 residues in the CDR3. CDR3 nucleotide sequence: TGTGCCAGCGATCAGGGGGTCGGCAATCAGCCCCAGCATTTT. Amino acids: CASDQGVGNQPQHF.

The rearrangement links TRBV10-2 to TRBJ2-1; the match to TRBD2 covers 7 bases. Germline CDR1 reads WSHSY; CDR2 reads SAAADI. V trimming: 0 bases; J trimming: 5 bases; junction bases outside the gene matches: 7. There are 16 residues in the CDR3. The CDR3 DNA is TGCGCCAGCAGTGAGTCCAGCGGGGAGATCAACAATGAGCAGTTCTTC. This sequence encodes CASSESSGEINNEQFF.

With respect to this clonotype: The junction departs from the called germline gene at one end, perhaps through a read error. This chain connects TRBV6-8 to TRBJ2-7; 12 nucleotides align to TRBD2. CDR1 is MNHGY, CDR2 SAAAGT, per germline. This CDR3 region has 16 residues. The CDR3 here is CAGSYSGLAGGGEQYF. For the CDR3, the DNA is TGTGCCGGCAGTTACAGTGGTCTAGCGGGGGGGGGGGAGCAGTACTTC.

By sample fraction, this clonotype is large. The CDR3 reads CASSPRSPPYEQYF. DNA for the CDR3: TGTGCCAGCAGTCCACGGAGTCCACCCTACGAGCAGTACTTC. The chain recombines TRBV6-1 with TRBJ2-1; D gene uncertain. The assigned J gene may be wrong: the sequence end matches TRBJ2-7 better. This CDR3 comprises 14 residues. CDR1 MNHNS and CDR2 SASEGT come from the germline V gene.